This T cell receptor beta chain was recovered during a study of blood T cells in healthy people across ages. Using a J-beta primer mix together with a sample-barcoded 5' primer, a second PCR was run for about 7 to 12 cycles. TCRdb called the 5' RACE reads again in MiXCR, with one record for every CDR3 protein. The sample has 550,000 to 750,000 distinct CDR3 sequences, roughly 21% seen once; the top ten hold roughly 3.6%. Points from the study as a whole: Across the age range, TCR beta diversity per million T cells fell in a roughly linear way.

A note on this clonotype: No antigen is known for it.

Germline V gene lookup returns CDR1 DFQATT and CDR2 SNEGSKA (reference sequence). The CDR3 is made up of 14 amino acids. The V end was cut by 0 bases, the J end by 2 bases, with 11 bases between. The chain links TRBV20-1 to TRBJ2-7; a weak D match, TRBD1 (5 bases). This TCR was recovered from a man between 65 and 80 years old in good health. Material: blood. In nucleotides, the CDR3 is TGCAGTGCTAGAGATGGGGCTCGAGCCTACGAGCAGTACTTC. Encoded protein: CSARDGARAYEQYF.